The next 2 T cell receptor beta chains were all read from a single sample in a study of CD8 T cells in ankylosing spondylitis. TCRdb called the 5' RACE reads again in MiXCR, with one record for every CDR3 protein. The table has about 39,000 distinct CDR3 sequences, approximately 10% seen once. Sequenced: blood, either unsorted or a sorted T cell fraction (not recorded which). Source of these receptors: a male donor with ankylosing spondylitis or in good health (not recorded which).

This clonotype came up many times. This chain links TRBV5-5 with TRBJ2-1, with 10 nucleotides matching TRBD2. V gave up 2 bases and J gave up 5 bases; unmatched junction bases: 1. The CDR3 extends over 14 amino acids. Per germline, CDR1 SGHKS and CDR2 YYEKEE (reference sequence). The CDR3 protein is CASSFSGRHNEQFF. CDR3 bases: TGTGCCAGCAGCTTTAGCGGGAGGCACAATGAGCAGTTCTTC.

This clonotype has ten or more counts. The chain has TRBV29-1 and TRBJ2-7; 7 positions agree with TRBD1. Trimming at V came to 5 bases and at J to 1 base, leaving 5 bases not matched to a gene. The CDR3 runs to 13 residues. Germline CDR1 and CDR2: SQVTM and ANQGSEA. This chain's CDR3 is CSVRDRASYEQYF. The CDR3 DNA follows: TGCAGCGTTCGGGACAGAGCATCCTACGAGCAGTACTTC.